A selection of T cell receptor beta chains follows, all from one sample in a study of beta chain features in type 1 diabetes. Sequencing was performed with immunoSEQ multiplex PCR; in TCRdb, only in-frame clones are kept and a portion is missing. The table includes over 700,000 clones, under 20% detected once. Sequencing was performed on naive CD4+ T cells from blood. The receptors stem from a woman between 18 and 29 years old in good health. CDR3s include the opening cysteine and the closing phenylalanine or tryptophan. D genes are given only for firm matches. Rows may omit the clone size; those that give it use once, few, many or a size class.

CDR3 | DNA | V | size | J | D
CASSYGQGLPYEQYF | TGTGCCAGCAGTTACGGGCAGGGGCTACCCTACGAGCAGTACTTC | TRBV6-6 | NA | TRBJ2-7 | NA
CASSLVGPEQFF | TGCGCCAGCAGCTTGGTCGGGCCCGAGCAGTTCTTC | TRBV5-1 | NA | TRBJ2-1 | NA
CASRDRGPWQPQHF | TGTGCCAGCAGGGACAGGGGGCCATGGCAGCCCCAGCATTTT | TRBV19 | NA | TRBJ1-5 | TRBD1
CASTKREWTDTQYF | TGTGCCAGCACCAAGCGGGAGTGGACAGATACGCAGTATTTT | TRBV5-4 | NA | TRBJ2-3 | TRBD2
CASSPRAANEKLFF | TGTGCCAGCAGCCCCCGGGCCGCAAATGAAAAACTGTTTTTT | TRBV7-9 | NA | TRBJ1-4 | NA
CASSAVYEQYF | TGTGCCAGCAGCGCAGTCTACGAGCAGTACTTC | TRBV7-8 | few | TRBJ2-7 | NA
CASSKTDEAFF | TGTGCCAGCAGCAAGACAGATGAAGCTTTCTTT | TRBV5-6 | few | TRBJ1-1 | NA
CATSTEIENIQYF | TGTGCCACCAGCACAGAAATAGAAAACATTCAGTACTTC | TRBV15 | NA | TRBJ2-4 | NA
CASSRPGQLDLYGYTF | TGTGCCAGTAGTAGGCCGGGACAGCTCGACCTTTATGGCTACACCTTC | TRBV19 | NA | TRBJ1-2 | TRBD1
CASSLDRDTLGAFF | TGTGCCAGCAGCTTAGACCGGGACACTTTAGGAGCTTTCTTT | TRBV7-9 | NA | TRBJ1-1 | NA
CASSLSGGNQPQHF | TGTGCCAGCAGTTTAAGTGGAGGCAATCAGCCCCAGCATTTT | TRBV28 | NA | TRBJ1-5 | NA
CASSPPAGMNTEAFF | TGTGCCAGCAGTCCCCCAGCAGGGATGAACACTGAAGCTTTCTTT | TRBV28 | few | TRBJ1-1 | NA
CASSEFLGAITEAFF | TGTGCCAGCAGTGAATTTCTCGGGGCGATTACTGAAGCTTTCTTT | TRBV25-1 | NA | TRBJ1-1 | NA
CASSEWKEQYF | TGTGCCAGCAGTGAATGGAAGGAGCAGTACTTC | TRBV2 | few | TRBJ2-7 | NA
CASSPWTGMTGELFF | TGTGCCAGCAGCCCCTGGACAGGGATGACCGGGGAGCTGTTTTTT | TRBV7-9 | few | TRBJ2-2 | TRBD1
CASSPVTDTQYF | TGTGCCAGCAGCCCGGTTACAGATACGCAGTATTTT | TRBV7-9 | NA | TRBJ2-3 | NA
CASSEAAPYTDTQYF | TGTGCCAGCAGTGAAGCCGCCCCCTACACAGATACGCAGTATTTT | TRBV2 | NA | TRBJ2-3 | NA
CASREPVLAGFPTYEQYF | TGTGCCAGCAGGGAACCCGTACTAGCGGGATTTCCCACCTACGAGCAGTACTTC | TRBV25-1 | few | TRBJ2-7 | TRBD2
CASGLRAVETQYF | TGTGCCAGCGGTCTGAGGGCGGTAGAGACCCAGTACTTC | TRBV28 | NA | TRBJ2-5 | NA
CASRGTGNVRGYTF | TGTGCCAGCAGAGGGACAGGGAACGTGCGAGGCTACACCTTC | TRBV2 | few | TRBJ1-2 | TRBD1